This TCR beta chain came from a study of early T cells in non-severe SARS-CoV-2 infection. About the study: With bulk RNA from unsorted whole blood as input, sequencing yielded unpaired chains.

Germline V gene lookup returns CDR1 MDHEN and CDR2 SYDVKM. The CDR3 consists of 14 residues. V was clipped by 4 bases and J by 8 bases; unmatched bases: 9. This clonotype has only a few counts. TCRdb reprocessed the 5' RACE reads via MiXCR and lists one record per CDR3 protein. The sample has around 83,000 distinct CDR3 sequences; over 9.5% are singletons. The input for sequencing was whole blood, taken at baseline. The source of this sequence is an adult who was a healthcare worker with PCR-confirmed SARS-CoV-2 infection or an uninfected control (not recorded which). The genes are TRBV28 and TRBJ1-1; 8 bases match TRBD1. This CDR3 is CASSSPETGDEAFF. CDR3 nucleotides: TGTGCCAGCAGTTCACCGGAGACAGGGGACGAAGCTTTCTTT. The full variable domain, with the rest looked up from reference TRBV28 and TRBJ1-1, is DVKVTQSSRYLVKRTGEKVFLECVQDMDHENMFWYRQDPGLGLRLIYFSYDVKMKEKGDIPEGYSVSREKKERFSLILESASTNQTSMYLCASSSPETGDEAFFGQGTRLTVV.